The entry below describes one T cell receptor beta chain. This CDR3 spans 14 amino acids. Trimming shortened V by 3 bases and J by 2 bases, and 12 bases separated the two germline ends. Per germline, CDR1 SGHTS and CDR2 YDEGEE. The sample belongs to a study of blood T cell repertoires in COVID-19. Background on the study: Collection of acute and convalescent COVID-19 samples took place in the United States, Italy and Spain.

Per the original data handling: Estimation of nucleated cell counts relied on the amplification of reference gene primers. Using immunoSEQ multiplex PCR, the repertoire was profiled, and TCRdb retains in-frame clones only, with some absent. V, J and clone size were drawn from that table, and D and trimming were deduced from the DNA. The data contain about 75,000 clones, 87% of them singletons. This chain uses TRBV5-8 with TRBJ2-7; D is unclear. Sequenced material: peripheral blood. The receptor's source is a woman between 50 and 59 years old with acute or convalescent COVID-19. This CDR3 reads CASSYDSQTYEQYF. Written as DNA, the CDR3 is TGTGCCAGCAGCTACGACTCACAAACCTACGAGCAGTACTTC.